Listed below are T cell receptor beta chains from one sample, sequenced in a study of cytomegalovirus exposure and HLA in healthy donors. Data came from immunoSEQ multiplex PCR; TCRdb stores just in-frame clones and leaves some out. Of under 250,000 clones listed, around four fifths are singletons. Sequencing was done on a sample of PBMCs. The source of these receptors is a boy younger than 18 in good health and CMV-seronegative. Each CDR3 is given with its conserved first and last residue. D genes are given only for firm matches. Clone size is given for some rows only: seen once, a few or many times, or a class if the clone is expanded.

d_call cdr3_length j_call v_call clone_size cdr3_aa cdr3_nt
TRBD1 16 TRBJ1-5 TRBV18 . CASSPTRGLSNQPQHF TGTGCCAGCTCACCGACGAGGGGGCTAAGTAATCAGCCCCAGCATTTT
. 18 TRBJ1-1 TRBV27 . CASSLFGLKEGGNTEAFF TGTGCCAGCAGTTTATTCGGACTTAAGGAGGGAGGGAACACTGAAGCTTTCTTT
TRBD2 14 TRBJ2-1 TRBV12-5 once CASGLELAGVEQFF TGTGCTAGTGGTTTGGAACTAGCGGGGGTTGAGCAGTTCTTC
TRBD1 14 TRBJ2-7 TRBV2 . CASSEQGQTYEQYF TGTGCCAGCAGTGAACAGGGACAGACCTACGAGCAGTACTTC
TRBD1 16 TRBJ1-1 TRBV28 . CASSTQYRGWLTEAFF TGTGCCAGCAGTACCCAATACAGGGGATGGTTAACTGAAGCTTTCTTT
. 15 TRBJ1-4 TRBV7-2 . CASSLVGPSGEKLFF TGTGCCAGCAGCTTAGTAGGACCGTCGGGGGAAAAACTGTTTTTT
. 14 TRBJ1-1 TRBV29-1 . CSAAGGTGHYEAFF TGCAGCGCCGCGGGGGGAACAGGGCACTACGAAGCTTTCTTT
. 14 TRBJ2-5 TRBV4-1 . CASSQEPAGETQYF TGCGCCAGCAGCCAAGAACCCGCGGGGGAGACCCAGTACTTC
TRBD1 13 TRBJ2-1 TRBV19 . CASSMTGIHEQFF TGTGCCAGTAGTATGACAGGGATACATGAGCAGTTCTTC
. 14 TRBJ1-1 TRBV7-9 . CASSLFGRDTEAFF TGTGCCAGCAGCTTGTTCGGGAGAGACACTGAAGCTTTCTTT
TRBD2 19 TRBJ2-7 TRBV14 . CASSQDPLFVARGAYEQYF TGTGCCAGCAGCCAAGATCCACTCTTCGTGGCACGGGGGGCCTACGAGCAGTACTTC
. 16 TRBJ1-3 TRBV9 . CASSVAGDSSGNTIYF TGTGCCAGCAGCGTAGCGGGGGATAGCTCTGGAAACACCATATATTTT
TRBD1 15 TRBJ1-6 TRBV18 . CASSQYMDRDSPLHF TGTGCCAGCTCACAATACATGGACAGGGACTCACCCCTCCACTTT
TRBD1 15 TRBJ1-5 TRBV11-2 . CASSFGTGFNQPQHF TGTGCCAGCAGCTTCGGGACAGGGTTTAATCAGCCCCAGCATTTT
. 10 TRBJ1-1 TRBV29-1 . CSGNSHEAFF TGCAGCGGAAATAGTCATGAAGCTTTCTTT
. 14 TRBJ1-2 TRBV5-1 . CASSLTQGGYGYTF TGCGCCAGCAGCCTGACACAGGGCGGCTATGGCTACACCTTC
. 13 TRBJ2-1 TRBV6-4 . CASSESGLRGRVF TGTGCCAGCAGTGAAAGCGGACTACGCGGTCGGGTCTTC
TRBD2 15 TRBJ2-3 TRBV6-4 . CASSDSGGSTDTQYF TGTGCCAGCAGTGACTCGGGAGGGAGTACAGATACGCAGTATTTT
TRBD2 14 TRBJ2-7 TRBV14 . CASSPPGLQNEQYF TGTGCCAGCAGCCCTCCGGGACTACAAAATGAGCAGTACTTC
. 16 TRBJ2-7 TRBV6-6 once CASSYRFTGSSYEQYF TGTGCCAGCAGTTACAGGTTCACAGGGAGCTCCTACGAGCAGTACTTC
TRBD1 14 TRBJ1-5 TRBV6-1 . CASSGQGASQPQHF TGTGCCAGCAGTGGACAGGGGGCCAGTCAGCCCCAGCATTTT
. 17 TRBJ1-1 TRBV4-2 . CASSQGARSSQSTEAFF TGTGCCAGCAGCCAAGGTGCTAGATCAAGCCAGAGCACTGAAGCTTTCTTT
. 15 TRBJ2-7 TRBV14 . CASSRRGGAAYEQYF TGTGCCAGCAGCCGGAGAGGGGGGGCTGCCTACGAGCAGTACTTC
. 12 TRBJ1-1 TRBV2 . CASAPRGTEAFF TGTGCCAGCGCCCCGAGGGGGACTGAAGCTTTCTTT
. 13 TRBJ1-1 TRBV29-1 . CSSDSGGNAEAFF TGCAGCTCTGACTCCGGCGGGAACGCTGAAGCTTTCTTT